This T cell receptor beta chain was identified in a study of vaccination and CD4 T cells after COVID-19. Turning to the study itself: Each control was exposed to a CEFX pool, an HIV-1 Nef pool, or no peptide at all. Study conclusions and caveats: The study found that a median approximately 83% of reactive clones in convalescent patients appeared only post-vaccination. Median reactive clonotypes, those recognizing SARS-CoV-2, rose from around 20 to 38, not significantly.

The Oncomine TCR Beta short-read assay generated sequence data from the DNA of cultured CD4+ T cells. TCRdb re-called the PCR reads with MiXCR, one entry per CDR3 protein. This sample yields roughly 12,000 distinct CDR3 sequences, of which about three fifths are seen a single time; approximately 8.7% belongs to the top ten. Note on this clonotype: The antigen is undetermined.

Treatment meaning: 10-day PBMC culture with coronavirus spike peptide pools or control peptides (ViraFEST assay). Fresh IL-2 medium was used to replace half of the medium on days 3 and 7. The receptor comes from a human donor who had recovered from COVID-19. Sequencing was performed on CD4+ T cells from blood, cultured in vitro, taken before SARS-CoV-2 vaccination.

CDR3 in amino acids: CSATRTSGSWGTDTQYF. In DNA form, the CDR3 reads TGCAGTGCTACCAGGACTAGCGGGAGCTGGGGCACAGATACGCAGTATTTT. The chain recombines TRBV20-1 with TRBJ2-3, with TRBD2 matching over 13 bases. CDR1 is DFQATT and CDR2 is SNEGSKA in the germline V gene (reference sequence). CDR3 size: 17 residues. Trimming removed 4 bases from V and 1 base from J; junction bases left unmatched: 8.